This T cell receptor (beta chain) was recorded in a study of blood T cell repertoires in COVID-19. Looking at the study overall: From the United States, Italy and Spain came samples of acute and convalescent COVID-19. Sources were T cells, B-cell-depleted T cells, or PBMCs; the material itself was cDNA or gDNA.

Authors' data handling: Amplification of reference gene primers was used by the study to estimate nucleated cell counts. Method: immunoSEQ multiplex PCR; TCRdb's copy keeps in-frame clones and lacks some. V, J and clone size are those of that table, while D and trimming were read from the DNA. Of a few hundred thousand clones listed, roughly 90% are singletons. The CDR3 runs to 14 residues. Ages ranged from about 18 to 100 years, with residence in fewer than 25 US areas. This clonotype was obtained from a woman aged 55-70 years who had recovered from COVID-19. The chain recombines TRBV21-1 with TRBJ1-4; no check of the table's D call, TRBD1, against the DNA was made. TRBV21-1 is a known pseudogene. Sequencing was carried out using PBMCs or T cells enriched from blood (not recorded which). CDR3: CASSKDSKNEKLFF. CDR3 coding DNA: TGTGCCAGCAGCAAGGACAGTAAGAATGAAAAACTGTTTTTT.